What follows are 14 T cell receptor beta chains derived from one specimen sequenced in a study of shared clonotypes between healthy human individuals. Repertoires were generated with immunoSEQ multiplex PCR, while TCRdb's copy carries only in-frame clones and drops some. Of about 2.2 million clones detected, around 93% appear once; the ten largest clones hold more than 1.5%. It was CD45RO-negative cells, positively selected for CCR7, that made up naive CD8 cells, with terminally differentiated effector memory CD45RA+ cells excluded. Sequencing was carried out using naive CD8+ T cells from PBMCs. The receptors were sampled from a man younger than 35 in good health. Some clones in this sample may be carry-over from other donors' samples.

J is TRBJ2-3 and V is TRBV6-1; tentatively, D is TRBD2 (6 bases). Trimming removed 2 bases at V and 2 bases at J, with 8 bases between. This CDR3 has 14 residues. Germline V gene data show CDR1 as MNHNS and CDR2 as SASEGT. CDR3 in DNA: TGTGCCAGCAGTGAACGGCGGGACACAGATACGCAGTATTTT. Translation: CASSERRDTDTQYF.

The table lists this clone with a count of one. This chain's CDR3 is CAIKGVGNTEAFF. The CDR3 DNA follows: TGTGCCATCAAGGGGGTGGGGAACACTGAAGCTTTCTTT. V usage is TRBV10-3 and J usage is TRBJ1-1, with a possible D match to TRBD1 (6 bases). Trimming cost V 7 bases and J 1 base, with 10 bases left between them. The CDR3 is 13 amino acids. The germline CDR1 and CDR2 sequences are ENHRY and SYGVKD.

The rearrangement links TRBV28 to TRBJ1-6, with 10 bases fitting TRBD1. CDR1 and CDR2 (germline): MDHEN, SYDVKM. With 3 bases clipped from V and 9 bases from J, the junction kept 5 bases outside the gene matches. This CDR3 is built from 15 residues. The CDR3 loop reads CASSFFGTGVSPLHF. CDR3 nucleotide sequence: TGTGCCAGCAGTTTCTTTGGGACAGGGGTTTCACCCCTCCACTTT.

This chain links TRBV4-1 with TRBJ2-5; 7 bases fit TRBD1. V lost 2 bases, J lost 2 bases, and 11 bases stayed unmatched. CDR1 and CDR2 from the germline V gene are MGHRA and YSYEKL. The CDR3 sequence is 17 residues long. This CDR3 reads CASSQTWGTDRQETQYF. The CDR3 region has the DNA TGCGCCAGCAGCCAAACCTGGGGGACAGACAGGCAAGAGACCCAGTACTTC.

This chain connects TRBV7-9 to TRBJ2-1, with 7 nucleotides matching TRBD1. The CDR3 loop spans 15 amino acids. The V and J ends lost 1 base and 7 bases, in that order; junction bases with no gene match: 7. CDR1 is SEHNR and CDR2 is FQNEAQ in the germline V gene (reference sequence). The CDR3 DNA sequence: TGTGCCAGCAGCTTAGGACAGGGTAGTTTGAATGAGCAGTTCTTC. Protein sequence: CASSLGQGSLNEQFF. The full variable domain, with the rest looked up from reference TRBV7-9 and TRBJ2-1, is DTGVSQNPRHKITKRGQNVTFRCDPISEHNRLYWYRQTLGQGPEFLTYFQNEAQLEKSRLLSDRFSAERPKGSFSTLEIQRTEQGDSAMYLCASSLGQGSLNEQFFGPGTRLTVL.

This clone appeared once. The rearrangement uses TRBV30 and TRBJ2-1; TRBD2 aligns across 9 bases. Germline assignment: CDR1 GTSNPN and CDR2 SVGIG (reference sequence). CDR3 length equals 13 residues. J gave up 6 bases and V 1 base, and 1 base lay outside the gene matches. CDR3 sequence reads: CAWSGSGGNEQFF. The CDR3 region has the DNA TGTGCCTGGAGTGGTAGCGGGGGCAATGAGCAGTTCTTC.

CDR3: CASCASPGTSGRPQETQYF. CDR3 sequence (DNA): TGTGCCAGTTGCGCTAGTCCCGGGACTAGCGGGAGGCCGCAAGAGACCCAGTACTTC. The J gene is TRBJ2-5, the V gene TRBV2; 15 bases are shared with TRBD2. With V trimmed by 9 bases and J by 2 bases, 16 bases remained unmatched. Germline loops: CDR1 SNHLY, CDR2 FYNNEI. The CDR3 is 19 residues long.

This clone was seen a handful of times. The chain links TRBV5-8 to TRBJ1-1; 7 nucleotides agree with TRBD1. CDR3 length: 14 amino acids. V shed 4 bases, J shed 1 base, and the junction held 4 bases outside the gene matches. Germline assignment: CDR1 SGHTS and CDR2 YDEGEE. CDR3 protein: CASSPDRANTEAFF. The CDR3 bases are TGTGCCAGCAGCCCCGACAGGGCGAACACTGAAGCTTTCTTT. The full variable domain, with the rest looked up from reference TRBV5-8 and TRBJ1-1, is EAGVTQSPTHLIKTRGQQATLRCSPISGHTSVYWYQQALGLGLQFLLWYDEGEERNRGNFPPRFSGRQFPNYSSELNVNALELEDSALYLCASSPDRANTEAFFGQGTRLTVV.

The chain combines TRBV5-1 with TRBJ2-7; no clear D gene. Germline loops: CDR1 SGHRS, CDR2 YFSETQ. The CDR3 spans 13 residues. Trimming took 2 bases from V and 3 from J, leaving 9 bases between them. The CDR3 protein is CASSLGIYYEQYF. CDR3 bases: TGCGCCAGCAGCTTAGGGATCTACTACGAGCAGTACTTC.

V and J are TRBV21-1 and TRBJ2-2. TRBV21-1 is flagged as a pseudogene. The CDR3 extends over 18 amino acids. The CDR3 spells CASSTPHGQGPNTGELFF. As DNA, the CDR3 is TGTGCCAGCAGCACCCCCCACGGGCAGGGACCGAACACCGGGGAGCTGTTTTTT.

The chain uses TRBV9 and TRBJ2-7, with 15 bases that match TRBD2. The CDR3 has 15 residues. Germline-derived CDR1 and CDR2 are SGDLS and YYNGEE. The V and J ends lost 3 bases and 5 bases, in that order; junction bases with no gene match: 3. Here the CDR3 reads CASSEGTSGRNEQYF. CDR3 nucleotides: TGTGCCAGCAGCGAGGGGACTAGCGGGAGGAACGAGCAGTACTTC.

The chain recombines TRBV4-1 with TRBJ1-5, with D unclear. Per the germline V gene, CDR1 is MGHRA and CDR2 is YSYEKL. V was clipped by 1 base and J by 6 bases, with 7 bases between them. The CDR3 has 13 residues. CDR3 bases: TGCGCCAGCAGCCAAGTTGGTCTTCAGCCCCAGCATTTT. It is translated as CASSQVGLQPQHF.

The chain uses TRBV5-5 and TRBJ2-5; D uncertain. Trimming pared 7 bases from V and 1 base from J, leaving 11 bases between. CDR1 and CDR2 from the germline V gene are SGHKS and YYEKEE (reference sequence). The CDR3 has 13 amino acids. The chain's CDR3 is CASGGRTQETQYF. The DNA of the CDR3 is TGTGCCAGCGGCGGACGGACCCAAGAGACCCAGTACTTC.

This chain uses TRBV4-2 with TRBJ1-3; D perhaps matches TRBD1 (5 bases). This CDR3 comprises 14 residues. Germline CDR1 is LGHNA and CDR2 is YNFKEQ. Trimming took off 1 base at V and 9 bases at J, with 13 bases between the two ends. Written as DNA, the CDR3 is TGTGCCAGCAGCCAAGGTGGGGCAGGTCCCACCATATATTTT. Its translation: CASSQGGAGPTIYF.